This T cell receptor beta chain comes out of a study of blood T cell repertoires in COVID-19 (dated by TCRdb to between 2020 and 2021). Broadly, across the study: Samples from collaborators originated in the United States, Italy and Spain and spanned both the acute and convalescent phases of COVID-19. The material from the prospective study consisted of cDNA or gDNA derived from T cells, B-cell-depleted T cells, or PBMCs. The dataset comprised deeply sampled blood TCRbeta repertoires from subjects exposed to, actively infected with, or recovered from COVID-19. The repertoires were released in a freely available public database intended as a resource for research on the immune response to SARS-CoV-2. The samples were drawn from two sources: the first 160 participants of the ongoing ImmuneRACE study, and 950 to 1,500 subjects contributed by 6 global collaborators. A de-identified subject ID, COVID-19 status, age in years and sex were almost always included in the sample metadata. HLA class I and class II types, where available, came from metadata supplied by the sample provider rather than from assay-based typing. General conclusions and limits of the study: Clinical and demographic metadata were provided uncurated, with the amount varying by source and participant.

Based on the germline V gene, the CDR1 and CDR2 sequences are SGHRS and YFSETQ. The CDR3 numbers 16 residues from cysteine through phenylalanine. Just CDR3 DNA is preserved here, 48 bases in frame from base 1. The germline V and J ends show losses of 5 bases and 3 bases respectively, and no gene match explains 11 bases of the junction. TCRbeta CDR3 regions were amplified from genomic DNA using the immunoSEQ Assay, a bias-controlled multiplex PCR. The source study handled its data this way. Within the assay, amplification of reference gene primers was used to estimate how many nucleated cells each sample contained. To quantify the absolute abundance of each unique TCRbeta CDR3 rearrangement, sequence reads were collapsed and filtered. For each sample, productive Simpson clonality was calculated as the square root of Simpson's diversity index over productive rearrangements. TCRdb carries this immuneACCESS record with in-frame sequences only. Its versions omit some clonotypes, under half of them owing to an unresolved V gene in the studies checked, with the rest unexplained. The V and J calls and clone size are taken from that table; D and trimming were inferred from the DNA. For this sample the table gives some 16,000 clones, of which about 89% were detected only once. The ten top clones hold about 9.3% of the sample.

Concerning this clone: Its target antigen remains unknown. No much larger clone exists at a distance of one base, and base qualities are not known.

Whole blood was collected in K2EDTA tubes by collaborating institutions according to the institutions' own protocols. For TCRbeta analysis, collaborators shipped samples as frozen whole blood, isolated PBMCs, or DNA extracted from either of those sample types. The sequence joins TRBV5-1 to TRBJ2-4, and TRBD1 matches 7 of the central bases. The clonotype comes from a man older than 75 with acute or convalescent COVID-19. Source material: peripheral blood. The nucleotides are TGCGCCAGCAGGCCTACGGAAACAGGGGTCAAAAACATTCAGTACTTC. This gives the protein CASRPTETGVKNIQYF.